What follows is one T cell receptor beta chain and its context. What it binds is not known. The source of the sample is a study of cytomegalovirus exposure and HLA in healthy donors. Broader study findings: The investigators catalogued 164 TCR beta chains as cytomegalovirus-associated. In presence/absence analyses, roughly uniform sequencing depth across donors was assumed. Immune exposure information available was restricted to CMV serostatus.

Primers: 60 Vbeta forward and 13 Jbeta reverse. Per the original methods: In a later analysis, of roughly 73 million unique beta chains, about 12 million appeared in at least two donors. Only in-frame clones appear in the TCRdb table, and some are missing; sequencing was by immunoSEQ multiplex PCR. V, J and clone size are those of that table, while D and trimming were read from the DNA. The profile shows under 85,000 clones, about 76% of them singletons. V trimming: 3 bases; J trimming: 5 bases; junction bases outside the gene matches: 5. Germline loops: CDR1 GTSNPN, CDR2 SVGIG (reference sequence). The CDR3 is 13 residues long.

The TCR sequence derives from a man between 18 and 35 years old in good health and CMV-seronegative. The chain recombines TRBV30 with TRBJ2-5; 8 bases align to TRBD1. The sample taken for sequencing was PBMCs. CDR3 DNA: TGTGCCTGGAGATCAGGGGGCGGTGAGACCCAGTACTTC. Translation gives CAWRSGGGETQYF. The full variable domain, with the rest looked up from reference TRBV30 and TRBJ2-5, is SQTIHQWPATLVQPVGSPLSLECTVEGTSNPNLYWYRQAAGRGLQLLFYSVGIGQISSEVPQNLSASRPQDRQFILSSKKLLLSDSGFYLCAWRSGGGETQYFGPGTRLLVL.